The clone carrying this T cell receptor beta chain was found once. CDR3 length: 17 amino acids. V lost 4 bases and J lost 2, with 17 bases in between. The germline gives CDR1 SNHLY, CDR2 FYNNEI. The sample comes from a study of control samples from healthy donors and cancer patients. This table comes from immunoSEQ multiplex PCR, and its TCRdb copy is limited to in-frame clones, with some not included. The data show around 140,000 clones, roughly 93% seen once. The chain recombines TRBV2 with TRBJ1-4; TRBD1 is a possible D gene (5 bases). Sequences were obtained from blood. The origin of this receptor is a young man in good health. The CDR3, as DNA: TGTGCCAGCAGTGGGCGCGCAGGGATGTGGACTAATGAAAAACTGTTTTTT. Translated: CASSGRAGMWTNEKLFF.